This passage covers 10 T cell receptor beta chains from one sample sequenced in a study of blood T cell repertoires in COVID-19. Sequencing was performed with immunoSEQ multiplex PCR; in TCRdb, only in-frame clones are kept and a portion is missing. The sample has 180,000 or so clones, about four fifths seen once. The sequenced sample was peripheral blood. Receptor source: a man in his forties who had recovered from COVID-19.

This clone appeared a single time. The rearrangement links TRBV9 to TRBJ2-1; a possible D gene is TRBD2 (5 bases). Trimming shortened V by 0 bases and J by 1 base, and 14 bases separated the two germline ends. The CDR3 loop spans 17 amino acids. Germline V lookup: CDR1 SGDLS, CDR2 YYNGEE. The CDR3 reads CASSVGPGVNSYNEQFF. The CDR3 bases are TGTGCCAGCAGCGTAGGTCCCGGGGTCAATTCCTACAATGAGCAGTTCTTC.

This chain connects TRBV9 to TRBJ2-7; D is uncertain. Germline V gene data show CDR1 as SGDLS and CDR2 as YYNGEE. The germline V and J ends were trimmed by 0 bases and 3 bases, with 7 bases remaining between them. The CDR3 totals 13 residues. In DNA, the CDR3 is TGTGCCAGCAGCGTAGCAGATAACTACGAGCAGTACTTC. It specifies CASSVADNYEQYF.

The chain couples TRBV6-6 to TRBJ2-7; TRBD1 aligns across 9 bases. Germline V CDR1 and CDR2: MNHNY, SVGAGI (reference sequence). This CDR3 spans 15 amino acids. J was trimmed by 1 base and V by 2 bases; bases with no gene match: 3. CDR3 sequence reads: CASSYPGQGSYEQYF. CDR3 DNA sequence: TGTGCCAGCAGTTACCCGGGACAGGGATCCTACGAGCAGTACTTC.

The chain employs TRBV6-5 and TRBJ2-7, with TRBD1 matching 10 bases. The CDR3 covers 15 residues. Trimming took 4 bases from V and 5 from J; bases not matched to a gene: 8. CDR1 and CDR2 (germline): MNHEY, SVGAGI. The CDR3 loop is CASSFLVTGGDEQYF. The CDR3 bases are TGTGCCAGCAGTTTCCTTGTGACAGGGGGCGACGAGCAGTACTTC.

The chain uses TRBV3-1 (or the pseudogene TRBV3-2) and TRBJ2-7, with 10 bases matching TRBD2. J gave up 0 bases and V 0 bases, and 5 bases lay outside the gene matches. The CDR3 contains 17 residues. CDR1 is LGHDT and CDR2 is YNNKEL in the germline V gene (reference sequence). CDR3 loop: CASSQDSASGSSYEQYF. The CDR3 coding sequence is TGTGCCAGCAGCCAAGATTCGGCTAGCGGGAGCTCCTACGAGCAGTACTTC.

The DNA of the CDR3 is TGTGCCAGCAGCAAACCGGGGGGGGACAGCCCTTACAATGAGCAGTTCTTC. This sequence encodes CASSKPGGDSPYNEQFF. This sequence joins TRBV21-1 and TRBJ2-1; the table's D call of TRBD2 was not tested on the DNA. TRBV21-1 is annotated as a pseudogene. The CDR3 runs to 17 residues.

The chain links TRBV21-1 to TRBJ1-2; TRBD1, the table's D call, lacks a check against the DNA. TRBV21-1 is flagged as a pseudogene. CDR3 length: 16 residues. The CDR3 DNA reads TGTGCCAGCAGCAAAAGGGACAGTCGACGGTATTATGGCTACACCTTC. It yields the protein CASSKRDSRRYYGYTF.

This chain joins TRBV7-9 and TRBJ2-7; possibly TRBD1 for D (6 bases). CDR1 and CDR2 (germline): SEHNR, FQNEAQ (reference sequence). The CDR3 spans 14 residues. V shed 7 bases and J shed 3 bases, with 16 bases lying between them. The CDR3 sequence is CASTPSPGDYEQYF. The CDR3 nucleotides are TGTGCCAGCACCCCGAGTCCAGGGGACTACGAGCAGTACTTC.

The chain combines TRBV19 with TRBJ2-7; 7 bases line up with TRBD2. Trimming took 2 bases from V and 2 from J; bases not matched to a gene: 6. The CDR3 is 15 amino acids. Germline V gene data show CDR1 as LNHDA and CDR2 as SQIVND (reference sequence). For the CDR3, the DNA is TGTGCCAGTAGTATAAGTCCTAGCGGAACCTACGAGCAGTACTTC. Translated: CASSISPSGTYEQYF.

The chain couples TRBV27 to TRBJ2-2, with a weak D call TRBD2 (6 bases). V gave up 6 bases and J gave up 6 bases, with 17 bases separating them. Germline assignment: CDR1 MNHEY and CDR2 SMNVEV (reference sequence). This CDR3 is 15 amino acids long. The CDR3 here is CASRSEGGGAGELFF. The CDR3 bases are TGTGCCAGCAGAAGCGAGGGCGGAGGGGCCGGGGAGCTGTTTTTT.